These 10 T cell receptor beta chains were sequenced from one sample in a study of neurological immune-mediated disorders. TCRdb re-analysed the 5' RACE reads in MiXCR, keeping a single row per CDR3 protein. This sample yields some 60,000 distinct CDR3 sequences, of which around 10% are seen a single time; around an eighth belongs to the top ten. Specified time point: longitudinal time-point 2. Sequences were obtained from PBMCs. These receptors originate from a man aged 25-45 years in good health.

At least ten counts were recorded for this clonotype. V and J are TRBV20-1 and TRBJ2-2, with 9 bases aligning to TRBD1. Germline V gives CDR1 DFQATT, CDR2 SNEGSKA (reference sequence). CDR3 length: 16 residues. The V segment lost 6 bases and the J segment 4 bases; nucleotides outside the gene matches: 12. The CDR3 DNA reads TGCAGTGCGGTTAACAGGGACAGGGACGGCACCGGGGAGCTGTTTTTT. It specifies CSAVNRDRDGTGELFF.

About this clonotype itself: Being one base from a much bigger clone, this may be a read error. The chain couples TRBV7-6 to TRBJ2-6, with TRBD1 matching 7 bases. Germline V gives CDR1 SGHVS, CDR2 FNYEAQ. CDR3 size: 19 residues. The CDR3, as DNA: TGTGCCAGCAGCCATAGGAATATGACAGGGCGAGGTGGGTCCAACGTCCTGACTTTC. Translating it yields CASSHRNMTGRGGSNVLTF.

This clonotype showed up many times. The CDR3 sequence: CAEGGDTDTQYF. In DNA, the CDR3 is TGTGCAGAAGGGGGGGACACAGATACGCAGTATTTT. J is TRBJ2-3 and V is TRBV7-9, with D perhaps matching TRBD2 (7 bases). The CDR3 sequence is 12 residues long. Germline values: CDR1 SEHNR, CDR2 FQNEAQ (reference sequence).

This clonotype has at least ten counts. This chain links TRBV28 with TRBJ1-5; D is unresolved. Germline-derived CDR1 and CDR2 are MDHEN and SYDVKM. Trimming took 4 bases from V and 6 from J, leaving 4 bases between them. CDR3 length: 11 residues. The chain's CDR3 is CASSSRQPQHF. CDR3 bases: TGTGCCAGCAGTTCCCGTCAGCCCCAGCATTTT.

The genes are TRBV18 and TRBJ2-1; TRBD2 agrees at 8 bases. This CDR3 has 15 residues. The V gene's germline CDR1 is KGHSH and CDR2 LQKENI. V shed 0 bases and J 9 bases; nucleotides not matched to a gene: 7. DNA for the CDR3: TGTGCCAGCTCACCACCACGGGGGGGGCTTGGTGAGCAGTTCTTC. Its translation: CASSPPRGGLGEQFF.

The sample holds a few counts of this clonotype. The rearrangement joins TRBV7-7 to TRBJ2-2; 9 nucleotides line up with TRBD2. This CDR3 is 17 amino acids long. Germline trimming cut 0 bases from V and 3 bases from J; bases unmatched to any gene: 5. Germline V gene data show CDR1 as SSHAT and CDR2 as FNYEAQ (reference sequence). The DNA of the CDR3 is TGTGCCAGCAGCTTAGCGTCAGCGGGAGGTTACACCGGGGAGCTGTTTTTT. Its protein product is CASSLASAGGYTGELFF.

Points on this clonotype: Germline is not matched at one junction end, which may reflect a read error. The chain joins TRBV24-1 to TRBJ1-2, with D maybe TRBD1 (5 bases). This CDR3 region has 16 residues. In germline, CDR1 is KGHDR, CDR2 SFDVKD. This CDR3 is CDTSGSHGDPNYGYTF. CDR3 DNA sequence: TGTGACACCAGTGGCTCTCACGGGGACCCTAACTATGGCTACACCTTC.

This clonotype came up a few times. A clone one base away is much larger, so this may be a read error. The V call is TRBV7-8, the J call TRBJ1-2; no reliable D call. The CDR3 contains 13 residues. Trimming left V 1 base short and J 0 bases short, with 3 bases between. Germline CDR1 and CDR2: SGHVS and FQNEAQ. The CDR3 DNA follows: TGTGCCAGCAGCTTAGAAGCTAACTATGGCTACACCTTC. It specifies CASSLEANYGYTF.

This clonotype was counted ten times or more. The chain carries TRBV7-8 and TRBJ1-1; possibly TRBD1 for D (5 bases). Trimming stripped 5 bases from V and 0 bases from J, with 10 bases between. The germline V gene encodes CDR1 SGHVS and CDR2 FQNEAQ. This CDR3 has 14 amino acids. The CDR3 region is CASSPGGMNTEAFF. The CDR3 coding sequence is TGTGCCAGCAGCCCCGGGGGTATGAACACTGAAGCTTTCTTT.

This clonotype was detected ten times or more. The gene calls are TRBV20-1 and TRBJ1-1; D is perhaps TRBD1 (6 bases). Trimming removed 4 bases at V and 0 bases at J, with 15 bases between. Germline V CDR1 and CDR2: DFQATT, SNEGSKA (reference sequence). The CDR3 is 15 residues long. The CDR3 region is CSAKQGMTMNTEAFF. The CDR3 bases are TGCAGTGCTAAACAGGGTATGACCATGAACACTGAAGCTTTCTTT.